This T cell receptor beta chain derives from a study of OX40 agonist ivuxolimab in advanced cancers. General study results and limits: No antigen was identified for the clonally expanded peripheral T cells.

This table comes from immunoSEQ multiplex PCR, and its TCRdb copy is limited to in-frame clones, with some not included. The sample shows over 35,000 clones, 80% of them seen only once. Trimming took off 7 bases at V and 5 bases at J, with 11 bases between the two ends. Germline V lookup: CDR1 MNHEY, CDR2 SVGAGI. The CDR3 loop spans 12 amino acids. Worth noting for this clone: Its antigen is not identified.

The sequence derives from an adult with an advanced solid tumor such as melanoma, head and neck, liver or kidney cancer. The source was CD4+ or CD8+ T cells sorted from blood, collected in a trial of the OX40 agonist ivuxolimab. The chain uses TRBV6-5 and TRBJ1-2; D remains ambiguous. CDR3 DNA sequence: TGTGCCAGCACCAAGGACCGTTATGGCTACACCTTC. Translating gives CASTKDRYGYTF.